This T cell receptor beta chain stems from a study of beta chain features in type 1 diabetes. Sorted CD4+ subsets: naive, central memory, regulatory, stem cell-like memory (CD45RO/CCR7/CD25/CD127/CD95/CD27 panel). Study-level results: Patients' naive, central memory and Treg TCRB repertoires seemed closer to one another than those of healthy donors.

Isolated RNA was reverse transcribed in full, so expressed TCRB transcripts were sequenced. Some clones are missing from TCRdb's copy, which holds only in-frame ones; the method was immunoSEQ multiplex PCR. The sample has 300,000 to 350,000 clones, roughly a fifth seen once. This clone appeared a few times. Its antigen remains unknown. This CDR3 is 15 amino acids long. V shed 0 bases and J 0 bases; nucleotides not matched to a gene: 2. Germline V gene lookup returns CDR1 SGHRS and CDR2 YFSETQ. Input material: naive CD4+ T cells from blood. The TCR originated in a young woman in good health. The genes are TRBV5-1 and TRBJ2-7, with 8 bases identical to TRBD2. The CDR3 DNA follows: TGCGCCAGCAGCTTGGCCGGGACTAGCTCCTACGAGCAGTACTTC. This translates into CASSLAGTSSYEQYF.